The 15 T cell receptor beta chains reported below all come from one sample, sequenced in a study of blood T cell repertoires in COVID-19. Assay: immunoSEQ multiplex PCR; the TCRdb copy retains only in-frame clones and omits some. The repertoire includes about 150,000 clones, 80% to 85% of them detected once, and about 5% sits in the top ten. The sample consisted of PBMCs or T cells enriched from blood (not recorded which). The source is a man in his 70s who had been exposed to COVID-19.

The chain couples TRBV19 to TRBJ1-3; 8 nucleotides match TRBD1. Losses at the gene ends were 4 bases for V and 2 bases for J; bases not matched to a gene: 7. Germline lookup yields CDR1 LNHDA and CDR2 SQIVND (reference sequence). This CDR3 has 16 residues. The chain's CDR3 is CASSTAQGAAGNTIYF. In nucleotides, the CDR3 is TGTGCCAGTAGTACCGCCCAGGGGGCGGCTGGAAACACCATATATTTT.

The chain carries TRBV6-1 and TRBJ2-7; D gene unclear. With 3 bases removed from V and 2 bases from J, the gap between germline ends came to 14 bases. This CDR3 spans 15 amino acids. Germline lookup yields CDR1 MNHNS and CDR2 SASEGT. CDR3 loop: CASSDLAGRAYEQYF. The CDR3 DNA is TGTGCCAGCAGTGATTTAGCTGGAAGAGCCTACGAGCAGTACTTC.

The rearrangement uses TRBV6-6 and TRBJ1-2; 8 bases fit TRBD1. V was pared by 7 bases and J by 4 bases, with 11 bases of the junction left unmatched. CDR3 size: 15 residues. The germline gives CDR1 MNHNY, CDR2 SVGAGI (reference sequence). CDR3: CASILPGQEIYGYTF. The CDR3 DNA is TGTGCCAGCATCCTACCGGGACAGGAAATCTATGGCTACACCTTC.

This clone was detected only a few times. The chain uses TRBV19 and TRBJ1-5; D unresolved. The ends were cut back, 1 base at V and 1 base at J, with 8 bases in the middle. The CDR3 length is 15 residues. Germline V gives CDR1 LNHDA, CDR2 SQIVND (reference sequence). CDR3 in amino acids: CASSIVYRSNQPQHF. The CDR3 DNA sequence: TGTGCCAGTAGTATAGTTTACAGAAGCAATCAGCCCCAGCATTTT. The complete variable domain, with remaining parts taken from reference TRBV19 and TRBJ1-5, reads DGGITQSPKYLFRKEGQNVTLSCEQNLNHDAMYWYRQDPGQGLRLIYYSQIVNDFQKGDIAEGYSVSREKKESFPLTVTSAQKNPTAFYLCASSIVYRSNQPQHFGDGTRLSIL.

J is TRBJ2-2 and V is TRBV19, with a weak D call TRBD2 (5 bases). CDR3 length: 15 amino acids. Between the trimmed V and J ends, which lost 5 bases and 1 base, there was a span of 11 bases. The V gene's germline CDR1 is LNHDA and CDR2 SQIVND (reference sequence). The CDR3 sequence is CASSPSRGNTGELFF. For the CDR3, the DNA is TGTGCCAGTAGTCCTTCCCGGGGGAACACCGGGGAGCTGTTTTTT.

V usage is TRBV2 and J usage is TRBJ1-4; 9 nucleotides line up with TRBD1. The germline CDR1 and CDR2 sequences are SNHLY and FYNNEI. The CDR3 covers 13 residues. Germline trimming cut 5 bases from V and 7 bases from J; bases unmatched to any gene: 2. Written as DNA, the CDR3 is TGTGCCAGCAGTTACAGGGGGCGTGAAAAACTGTTTTTT. Translating gives CASSYRGREKLFF. The full variable domain, rest sourced from reference TRBV2 and TRBJ1-4, is EPEVTQTPSHQVTQMGQEVILRCVPISNHLYFYWYRQILGQKVEFLVSFYNNEISEKSEIFDDQFSVERPDGSNFTLKIRSTKLEDSAMYFCASSYRGREKLFFGSGTQLSVL.

The chain uses TRBV19 and TRBJ2-1; maybe TRBD2 (6 bases). CDR1 is LNHDA and CDR2 is SQIVND in the germline V gene (reference sequence). The CDR3 is 14 amino acids. Trimming pared 4 bases from V and 2 bases from J, leaving 9 bases between. The CDR3 loop is CASSTRLAYNEQFF. DNA of the CDR3: TGTGCCAGTAGTACACGACTAGCCTACAATGAGCAGTTCTTC.

J is TRBJ1-2 and V is TRBV6-5, with D hard to call. Trimming took 5 bases from V and 2 from J, leaving 6 bases between them. CDR1 MNHEY and CDR2 SVGAGI come from the germline V gene. The CDR3 contains 12 residues. This chain's CDR3 is CASSTPNYGYTF. In nucleotides, the CDR3 is TGTGCCAGCAGTACACCCAACTATGGCTACACCTTC.

The chain is built from TRBV19 and TRBJ1-2, with D perhaps matching TRBD1 (6 bases). The V gene's germline CDR1 is LNHDA and CDR2 SQIVND (reference sequence). The CDR3 runs to 15 residues. The ends were cut back, 3 bases at V and 4 bases at J, with 15 bases in the middle. The chain's CDR3 is CASSILAGAGYGYTF. For the CDR3, the DNA is TGTGCCAGTAGTATTCTCGCGGGGGCCGGCTATGGCTACACCTTC.

This clone was counted once. The V gene is TRBV6-6, the J gene TRBJ2-6, with TRBD2 as a possible D gene (6 bases). The CDR3 totals 18 residues. The germline gives CDR1 MNHNY, CDR2 SVGAGI (reference sequence). The germline V and J ends were trimmed by 5 bases and 0 bases, with 17 bases remaining between them. The CDR3 region has the DNA TGTGCCAGCAGTCCCCAGGAGGGGTTGTACTCTGGGGCCAACGTCCTGACTTTC. Its protein is CASSPQEGLYSGANVLTF.

The CDR3 sequence is CASSPGGSNQPQHF. The CDR3 bases are TGTGCCAGCTCACCGGGAGGCAGCAATCAGCCCCAGCATTTT. This chain links TRBV18 with TRBJ1-5; D is ambiguous. The CDR3 totals 14 residues. Germline V lookup: CDR1 KGHSH, CDR2 LQKENI. Trimming took 3 bases from V and 1 from J, leaving 7 bases between them.

This clone was observed once. The rearrangement uses TRBV19 and TRBJ2-2; 10 bases are shared with TRBD1. V lost 3 bases and J lost 5; bases outside the gene matches: 9. This CDR3 comprises 17 residues. Germline V lookup: CDR1 LNHDA, CDR2 SQIVND (reference sequence). The CDR3 DNA reads TGTGCCAGTAGTATGGGGGACAGGGGTATTAAGACCGGGGAGCTGTTTTTT. Translating it yields CASSMGDRGIKTGELFF. Full variable domain (missing parts from reference TRBV19 and TRBJ2-2): DGGITQSPKYLFRKEGQNVTLSCEQNLNHDAMYWYRQDPGQGLRLIYYSQIVNDFQKGDIAEGYSVSREKKESFPLTVTSAQKNPTAFYLCASSMGDRGIKTGELFFGEGSRLTVL.

Worth noting for this clone: This CDR3 is also generated by other DNA sequences in the sample. The chain links TRBV18 to TRBJ1-1, with 9 positions matching TRBD1. Germline trimming cut 6 bases from V and 0 bases from J; bases unmatched to any gene: 5. Per germline, CDR1 KGHSH and CDR2 LQKENI. This CDR3 contains 15 residues. The CDR3 bases are TGTGCCAGCTCCCCCAGGACAGGGGTGAACACTGAAGCTTTCTTT. Its translation is CASSPRTGVNTEAFF. Looking up the rest from reference TRBV18 and TRBJ1-1 gives the full variable domain: NAGVMQNPRHLVRRRGQEARLRCSPMKGHSHVYWYRQLPEEGLKFMVYLQKENIIDESGMPKERFSAEFPKEGPSILRIQQVVRGDSAAYFCASSPRTGVNTEAFFGQGTRLTVV.

The V gene is TRBV5-1, the J gene TRBJ2-5; 13 positions agree with TRBD2. Germline V gene data show CDR1 as SGHRS and CDR2 as YFSETQ. V lost 0 bases and J lost 3; bases outside the gene matches: 8. CDR3 length: 18 amino acids. CDR3 protein: CASSLARGLAGREETQYF. The CDR3 nucleotides read TGCGCCAGCAGCTTGGCCAGGGGACTAGCGGGGCGAGAAGAGACCCAGTACTTC.

The chain couples TRBV11-2 to TRBJ1-1; D gene unclear. Per the germline V gene, CDR1 is SGHAT and CDR2 is FQNNGV. This CDR3 is 15 amino acids long. V shed 0 bases and J shed 0 bases, with 8 bases lying between them. The CDR3 here is CASSLDQVVNTEAFF. Written as DNA, the CDR3 is TGTGCCAGCAGCTTAGATCAGGTGGTGAACACTGAAGCTTTCTTT.